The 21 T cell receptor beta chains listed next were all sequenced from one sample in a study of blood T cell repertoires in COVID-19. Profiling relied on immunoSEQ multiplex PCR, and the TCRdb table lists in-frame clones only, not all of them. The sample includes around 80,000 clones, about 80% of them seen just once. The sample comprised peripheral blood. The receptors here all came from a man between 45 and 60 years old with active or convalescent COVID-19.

CDR3 amino acids: CASSLPTGAGEKLFF. CDR3 DNA sequence: TGTGCCAGCAGCTTACCAACAGGGGCAGGAGAAAAACTGTTTTTT. This chain joins TRBV7-9 and TRBJ1-4, with 7 bases fitting TRBD1. Germline V gene data show CDR1 as SEHNR and CDR2 as FQNEAQ (reference sequence). The CDR3 is 15 residues long. V lost 2 bases, J lost 8 bases, and 8 bases stayed unmatched.

In nucleotides, the CDR3 is TGTGCCTGGGGAAAAGGGACAGGGGCAGATACGCAGTATTTT. It specifies CAWGKGTGADTQYF. The chain uses TRBV30 and TRBJ2-3; 10 bases map to TRBD1. The CDR3 contains 14 residues. Trimming at V came to 5 bases and at J to 4 bases, leaving 6 bases not matched to a gene. Germline V gene data show CDR1 as GTSNPN and CDR2 as SVGIG (reference sequence).

The CDR3 DNA reads TGTGCCAGTAGTATAGATCTGGGCGGGAAGAACAATCAGCCCCAGCATTTT. As protein: CASSIDLGGKNNQPQHF. The chain carries TRBV19 and TRBJ1-5; D remains unclear. CDR1 is LNHDA and CDR2 is SQIVND in the germline V gene (reference sequence). The CDR3 has 17 amino acids. Deletions cut 0 bases from V and 3 bases from J, with 15 bases between.

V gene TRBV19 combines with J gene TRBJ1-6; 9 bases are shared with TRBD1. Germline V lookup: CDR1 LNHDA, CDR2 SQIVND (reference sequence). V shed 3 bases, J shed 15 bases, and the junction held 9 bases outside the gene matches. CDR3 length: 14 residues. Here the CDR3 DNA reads TGTGCCAGTAGTATCTCCCGCGGGACAGGGCACCTCCACTTT. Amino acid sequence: CASSISRGTGHLHF.

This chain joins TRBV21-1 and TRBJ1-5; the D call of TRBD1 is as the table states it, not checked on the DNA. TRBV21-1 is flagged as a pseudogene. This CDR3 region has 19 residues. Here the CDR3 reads CASSTSDRGFGNSNQPQHF. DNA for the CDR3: TGTGCCAGCAGCACGTCGGACAGGGGGTTTGGGAATAGCAATCAGCCCCAGCATTTT.

The CDR3 loop reads CASSPGGDPYEQYF. CDR3 sequence (DNA): TGTGCCAGCAGCCCCGGGGGTGACCCCTACGAGCAGTACTTC. The rearrangement uses TRBV11-3 and TRBJ2-7; maybe TRBD2 (6 bases). Trimming shortened V by 5 bases and J by 2 bases, and 13 bases separated the two germline ends. The CDR3 contains 14 residues. Germline V gene data show CDR1 as SGHNT and CDR2 as YENEEA.

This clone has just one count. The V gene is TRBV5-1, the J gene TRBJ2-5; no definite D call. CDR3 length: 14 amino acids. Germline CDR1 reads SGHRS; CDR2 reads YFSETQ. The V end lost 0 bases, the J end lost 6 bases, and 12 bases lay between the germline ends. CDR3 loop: CASSLDSAGKTQYF. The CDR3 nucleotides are TGCGCCAGCAGCTTGGACTCCGCTGGTAAGACCCAGTACTTC. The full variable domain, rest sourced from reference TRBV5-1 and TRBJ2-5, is KAGVTQTPRYLIKTRGQQVTLSCSPISGHRSVSWYQQTPGQGLQFLFEYFSETQRNKGNFPGRFSGRQFSNSRSEMNVSTLELGDSALYLCASSLDSAGKTQYFGPGTRLLVL.

The CDR3 region has the DNA TGTGCCAGCAGGACAGGGGAGTATAACTATGGCTACACCTTC. Translating gives CASRTGEYNYGYTF. V and J are TRBV2 and TRBJ1-2; 8 nucleotides match TRBD1. The CDR3 loop spans 14 amino acids. Germline CDR1 reads SNHLY; CDR2 reads FYNNEI. The V segment lost 6 bases and the J segment 1 base; nucleotides outside the gene matches: 4.

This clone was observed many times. The CDR3 DNA is TGCACCAGCAGCGCTGGACTCTCGCTATACGGTGAGCAGTTCTTC. Translation gives CTSSAGLSLYGEQFF. The gene calls are TRBV1 and TRBJ2-1; no check of the table's D call, TRBD2, against the DNA was made. TRBV1 is assigned pseudogene status. The CDR3 runs to 15 residues.

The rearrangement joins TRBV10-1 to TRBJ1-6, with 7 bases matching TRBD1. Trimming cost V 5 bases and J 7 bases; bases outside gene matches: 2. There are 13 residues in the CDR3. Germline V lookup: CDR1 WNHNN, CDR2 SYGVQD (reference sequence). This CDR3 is CASSPQGNSPLHF. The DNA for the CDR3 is TGCGCCAGCAGTCCACAGGGGAATTCACCCCTCCACTTT.

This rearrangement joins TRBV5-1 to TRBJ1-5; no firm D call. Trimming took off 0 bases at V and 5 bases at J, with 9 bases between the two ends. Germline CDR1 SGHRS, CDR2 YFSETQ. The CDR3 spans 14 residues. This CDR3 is CASSLETGYQPQHF. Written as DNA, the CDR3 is TGCGCCAGCAGCTTGGAGACGGGGTATCAGCCCCAGCATTTT.

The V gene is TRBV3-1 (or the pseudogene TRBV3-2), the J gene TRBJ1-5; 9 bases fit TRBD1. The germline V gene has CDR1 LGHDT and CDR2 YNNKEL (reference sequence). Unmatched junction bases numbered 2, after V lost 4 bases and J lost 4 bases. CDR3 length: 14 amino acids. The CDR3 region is CASSRGTGNQPQHF. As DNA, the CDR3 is TGTGCCAGCAGCCGCGGGACAGGGAATCAGCCCCAGCATTTT.

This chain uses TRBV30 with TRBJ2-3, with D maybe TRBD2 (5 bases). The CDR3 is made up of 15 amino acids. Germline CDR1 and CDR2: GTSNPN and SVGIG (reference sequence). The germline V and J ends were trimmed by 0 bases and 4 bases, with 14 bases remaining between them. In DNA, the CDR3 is TGTGCCTGGAGTGTTGCGTCGGTGGAGGCAGATACGCAGTATTTT. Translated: CAWSVASVEADTQYF.

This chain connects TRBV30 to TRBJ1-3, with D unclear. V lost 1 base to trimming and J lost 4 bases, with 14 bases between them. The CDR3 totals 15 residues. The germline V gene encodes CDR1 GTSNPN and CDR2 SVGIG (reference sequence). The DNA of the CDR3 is TGTGCCTGGAGTGGAGCAAGGAGGCTGGGAAACACCATATATTTT. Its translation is CAWSGARRLGNTIYF.

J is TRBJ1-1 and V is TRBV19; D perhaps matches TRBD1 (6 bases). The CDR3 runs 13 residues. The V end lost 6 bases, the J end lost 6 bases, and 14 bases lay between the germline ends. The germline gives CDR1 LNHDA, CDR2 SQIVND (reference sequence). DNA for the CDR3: TGTGCCAGTAGGTGGGACATAACGTCTGAAGCTTTCTTT. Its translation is CASRWDITSEAFF.

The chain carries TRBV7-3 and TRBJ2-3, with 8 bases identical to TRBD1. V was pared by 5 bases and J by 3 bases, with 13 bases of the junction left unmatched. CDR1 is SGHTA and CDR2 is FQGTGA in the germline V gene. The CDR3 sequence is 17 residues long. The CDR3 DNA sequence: TGTGCCAGCAGCCTCCTCGGGGGCAGGGGGCTAACAGATACGCAGTATTTT. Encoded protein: CASSLLGGRGLTDTQYF.

CDR3 in DNA: TGTGCCAGCAGTTATTCGGGGGGCGAACTGAACACTGAAGCTTTCTTT. Translated, it gives CASSYSGGELNTEAFF. This sequence joins TRBV27 and TRBJ1-1; weak D call: TRBD1 (6 bases). CDR3 length: 16 residues. CDR1 MNHEY and CDR2 SMNVEV come from the germline V gene (reference sequence). Between the trimmed V and J ends, which lost 4 bases and 0 bases, there was a span of 15 bases.

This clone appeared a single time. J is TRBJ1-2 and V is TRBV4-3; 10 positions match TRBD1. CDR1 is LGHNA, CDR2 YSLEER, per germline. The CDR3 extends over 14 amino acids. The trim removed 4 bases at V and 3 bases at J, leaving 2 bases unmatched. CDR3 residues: CASSLGTGDYGYTF. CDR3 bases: TGCGCCAGCAGCCTGGGGACAGGGGACTATGGCTACACCTTC.

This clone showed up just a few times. CDR3 protein: CASGPPRTANTEAFF. CDR3 nucleotide sequence: TGTGCTAGTGGTCCACCGAGGACAGCGAACACTGAAGCTTTCTTT. The chain employs TRBV12-5 and TRBJ1-1; D possibly corresponds to TRBD1 (6 bases). CDR1 is LGHNT and CDR2 is FRNRAP in the germline V gene. Trimming stripped 5 bases from V and 1 base from J, with 14 bases between. This CDR3 contains 15 residues. Combining the CDR3 with reference TRBV12-5 and TRBJ1-1 gives the whole variable domain DARVTQTPRHKVTEMGQEVTMRCQPILGHNTVFWYRQTMMQGLELLAYFRNRAPLDDSGMPKDRFSAEMPDATLATLKIQPSEPRDSAVYFCASGPPRTANTEAFFGQGTRLTVV.

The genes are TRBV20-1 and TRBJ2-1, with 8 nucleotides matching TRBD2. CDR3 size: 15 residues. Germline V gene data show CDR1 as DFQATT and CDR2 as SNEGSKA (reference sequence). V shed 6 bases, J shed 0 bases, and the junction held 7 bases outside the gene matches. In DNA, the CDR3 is TGCAGTGCCAGTCTAGCGGGCGGCTCCTACAATGAGCAGTTCTTC. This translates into CSASLAGGSYNEQFF.

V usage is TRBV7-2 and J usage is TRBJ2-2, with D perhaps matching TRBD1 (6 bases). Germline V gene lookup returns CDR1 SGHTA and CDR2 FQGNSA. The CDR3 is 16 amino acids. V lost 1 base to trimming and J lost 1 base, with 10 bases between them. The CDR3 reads CASSLGGQGNTGELFF. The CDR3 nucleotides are TGTGCCAGCAGCTTAGGGGGGCAGGGGAACACCGGGGAGCTGTTTTTT.